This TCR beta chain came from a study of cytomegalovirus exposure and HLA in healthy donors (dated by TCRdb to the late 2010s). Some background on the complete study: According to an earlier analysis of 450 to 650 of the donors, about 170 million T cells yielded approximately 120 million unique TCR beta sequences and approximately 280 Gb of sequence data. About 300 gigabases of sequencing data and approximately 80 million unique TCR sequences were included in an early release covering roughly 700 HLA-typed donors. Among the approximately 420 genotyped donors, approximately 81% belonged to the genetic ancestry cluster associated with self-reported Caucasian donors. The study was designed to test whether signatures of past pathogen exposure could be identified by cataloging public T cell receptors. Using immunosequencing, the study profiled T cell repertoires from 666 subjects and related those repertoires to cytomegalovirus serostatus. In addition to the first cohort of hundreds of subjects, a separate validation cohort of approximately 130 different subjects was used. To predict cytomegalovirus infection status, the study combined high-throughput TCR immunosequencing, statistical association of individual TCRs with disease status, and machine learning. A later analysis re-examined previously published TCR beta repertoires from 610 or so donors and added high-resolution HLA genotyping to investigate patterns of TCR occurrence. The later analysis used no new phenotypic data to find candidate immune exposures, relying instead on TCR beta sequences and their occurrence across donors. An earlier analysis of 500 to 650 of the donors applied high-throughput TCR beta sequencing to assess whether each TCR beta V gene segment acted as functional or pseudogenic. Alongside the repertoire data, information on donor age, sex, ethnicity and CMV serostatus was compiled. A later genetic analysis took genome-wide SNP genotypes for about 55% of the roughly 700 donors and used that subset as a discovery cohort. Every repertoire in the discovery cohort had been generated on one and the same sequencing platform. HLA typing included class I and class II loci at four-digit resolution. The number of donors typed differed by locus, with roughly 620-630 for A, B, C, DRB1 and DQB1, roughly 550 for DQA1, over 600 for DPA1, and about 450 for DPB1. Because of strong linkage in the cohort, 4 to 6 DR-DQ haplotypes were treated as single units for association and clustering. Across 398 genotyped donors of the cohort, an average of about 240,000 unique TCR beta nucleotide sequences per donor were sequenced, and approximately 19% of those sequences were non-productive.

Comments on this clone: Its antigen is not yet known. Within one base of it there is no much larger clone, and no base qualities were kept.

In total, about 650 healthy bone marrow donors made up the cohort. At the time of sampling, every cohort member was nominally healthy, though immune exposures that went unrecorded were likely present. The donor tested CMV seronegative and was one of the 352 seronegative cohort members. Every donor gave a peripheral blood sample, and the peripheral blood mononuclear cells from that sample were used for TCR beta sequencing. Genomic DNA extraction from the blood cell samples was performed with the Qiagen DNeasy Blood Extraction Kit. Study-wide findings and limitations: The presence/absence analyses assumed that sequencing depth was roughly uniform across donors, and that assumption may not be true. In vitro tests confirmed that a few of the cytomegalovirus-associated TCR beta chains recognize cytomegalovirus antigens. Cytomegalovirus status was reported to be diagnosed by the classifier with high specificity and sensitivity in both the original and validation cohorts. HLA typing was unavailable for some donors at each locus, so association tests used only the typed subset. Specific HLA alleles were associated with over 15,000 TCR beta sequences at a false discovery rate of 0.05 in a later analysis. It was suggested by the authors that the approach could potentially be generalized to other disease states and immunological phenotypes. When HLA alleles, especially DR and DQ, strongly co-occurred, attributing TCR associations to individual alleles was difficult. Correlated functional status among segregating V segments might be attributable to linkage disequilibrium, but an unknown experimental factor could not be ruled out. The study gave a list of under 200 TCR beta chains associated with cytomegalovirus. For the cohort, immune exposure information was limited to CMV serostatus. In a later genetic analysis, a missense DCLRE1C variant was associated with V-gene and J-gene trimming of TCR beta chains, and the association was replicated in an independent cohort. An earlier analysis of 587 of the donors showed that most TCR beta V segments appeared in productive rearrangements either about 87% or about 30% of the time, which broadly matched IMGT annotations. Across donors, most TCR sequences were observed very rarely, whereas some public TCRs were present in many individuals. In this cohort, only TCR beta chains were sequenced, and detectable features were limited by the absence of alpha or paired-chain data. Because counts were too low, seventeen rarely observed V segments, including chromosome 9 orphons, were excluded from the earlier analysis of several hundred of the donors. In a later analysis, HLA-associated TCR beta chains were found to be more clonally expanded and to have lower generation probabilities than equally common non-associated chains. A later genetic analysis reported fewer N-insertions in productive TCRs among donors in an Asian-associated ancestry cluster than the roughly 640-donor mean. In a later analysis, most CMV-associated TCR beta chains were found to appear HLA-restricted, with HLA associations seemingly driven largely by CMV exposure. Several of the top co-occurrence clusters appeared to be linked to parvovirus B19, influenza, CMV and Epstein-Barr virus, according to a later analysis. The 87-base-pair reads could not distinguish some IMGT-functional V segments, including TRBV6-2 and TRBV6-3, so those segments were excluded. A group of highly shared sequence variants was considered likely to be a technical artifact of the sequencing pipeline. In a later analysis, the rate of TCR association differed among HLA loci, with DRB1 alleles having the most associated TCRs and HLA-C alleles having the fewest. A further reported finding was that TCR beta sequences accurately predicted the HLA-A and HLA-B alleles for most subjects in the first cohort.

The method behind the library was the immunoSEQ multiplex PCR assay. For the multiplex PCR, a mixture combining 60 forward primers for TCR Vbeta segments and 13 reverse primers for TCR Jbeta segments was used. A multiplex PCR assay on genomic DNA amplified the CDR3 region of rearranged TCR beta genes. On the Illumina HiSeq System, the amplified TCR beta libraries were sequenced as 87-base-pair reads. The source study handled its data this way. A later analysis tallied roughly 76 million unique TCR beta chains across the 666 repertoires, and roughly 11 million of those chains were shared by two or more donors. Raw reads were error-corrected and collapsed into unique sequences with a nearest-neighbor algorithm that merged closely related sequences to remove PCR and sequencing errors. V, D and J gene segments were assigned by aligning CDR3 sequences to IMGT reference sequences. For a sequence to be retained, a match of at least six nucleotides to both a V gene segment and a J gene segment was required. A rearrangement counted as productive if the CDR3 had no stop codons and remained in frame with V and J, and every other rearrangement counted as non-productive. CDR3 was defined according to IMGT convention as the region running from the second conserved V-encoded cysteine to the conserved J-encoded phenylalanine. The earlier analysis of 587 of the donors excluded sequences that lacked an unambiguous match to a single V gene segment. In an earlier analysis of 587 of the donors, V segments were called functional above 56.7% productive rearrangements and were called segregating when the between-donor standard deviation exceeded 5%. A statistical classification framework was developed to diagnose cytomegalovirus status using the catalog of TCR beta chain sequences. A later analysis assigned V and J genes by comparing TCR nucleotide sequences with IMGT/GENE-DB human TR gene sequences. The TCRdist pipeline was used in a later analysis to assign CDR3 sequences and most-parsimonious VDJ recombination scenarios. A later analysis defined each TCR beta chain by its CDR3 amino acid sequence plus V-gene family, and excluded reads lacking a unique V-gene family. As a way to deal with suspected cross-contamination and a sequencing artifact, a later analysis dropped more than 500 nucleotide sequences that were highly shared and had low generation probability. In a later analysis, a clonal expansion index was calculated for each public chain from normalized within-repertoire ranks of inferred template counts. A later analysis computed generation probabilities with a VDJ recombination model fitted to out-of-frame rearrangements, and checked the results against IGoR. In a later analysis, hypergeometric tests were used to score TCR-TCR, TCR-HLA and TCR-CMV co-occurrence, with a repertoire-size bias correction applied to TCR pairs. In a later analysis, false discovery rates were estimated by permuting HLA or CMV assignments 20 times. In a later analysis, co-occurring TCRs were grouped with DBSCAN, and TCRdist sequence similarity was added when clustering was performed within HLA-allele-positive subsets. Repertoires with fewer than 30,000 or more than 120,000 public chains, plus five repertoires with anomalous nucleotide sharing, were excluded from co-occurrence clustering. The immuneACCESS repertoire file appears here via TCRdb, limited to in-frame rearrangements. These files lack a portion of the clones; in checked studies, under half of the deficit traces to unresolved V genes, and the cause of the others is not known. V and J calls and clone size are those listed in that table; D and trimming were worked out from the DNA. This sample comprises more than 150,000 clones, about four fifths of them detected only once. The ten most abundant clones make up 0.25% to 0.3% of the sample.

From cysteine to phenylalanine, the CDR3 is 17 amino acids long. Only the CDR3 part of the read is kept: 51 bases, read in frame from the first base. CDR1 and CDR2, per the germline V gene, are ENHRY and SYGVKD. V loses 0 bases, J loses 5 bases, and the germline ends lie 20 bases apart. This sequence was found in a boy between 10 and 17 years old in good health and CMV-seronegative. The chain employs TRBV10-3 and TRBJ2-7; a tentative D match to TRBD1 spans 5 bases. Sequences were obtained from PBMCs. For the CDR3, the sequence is CAISESLGRGRVHEQYF. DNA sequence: TGTGCCATCAGTGAGTCTCTAGGTAGGGGTCGTGTCCACGAGCAGTACTTC.